The clone carrying this TCR beta chain turned up a few times. Its antigen remains unknown. The germline CDR1 and CDR2 sequences are SGDLS and YYNGEE. J gave up 9 bases and V 4 bases, and 8 bases lay outside the gene matches. This CDR3 contains 14 residues. A single record per CDR3 protein comes from TCRdb applying MiXCR to the 5' RACE reads. There are fewer than 20,000 distinct CDR3 sequences in the sample; approximately 18% occur only once, and around 15% lies in the top ten. These data originate in a study of spatial heterogeneity in lung cancer. Study summary: The library had UMIs, and each TCR and UMI pair averaged more than ten raw reads.

Findings and caveats of the study: Relative to follow-up, resection was when ubiquitous expanded tumor TCRs appeared more in blood.

Time point meaning: sample taken at primary tumor resection. Sequencing of whole RNA from tumor, nontumor lung or frozen PBMC involved no sorting. Untreated early-stage non-small cell lung cancer patients, roughly 72 in total, were the donors. The sequence derives from a male donor with early-stage non-small cell lung cancer. This sample comprised PBMCs, obtained at surgery. The gene calls are TRBV9 and TRBJ2-1; 9 bases are shared with TRBD2. The CDR3 is CASSSPAGGGEQFF. CDR3 coding DNA: TGTGCCAGCAGCTCCCCAGCGGGGGGCGGTGAGCAGTTCTTC.